This TCR beta chain emerged from a study of cytomegalovirus exposure and HLA in healthy donors. Study-level results: It was only CMV serostatus that was available as immune exposure information. Cytomegalovirus status, reportedly, was diagnosed with high specificity and sensitivity by the classifier. Generally TCR sequences proved uncommon, though certain public TCRs appeared in numerous donors. Being productive about 87% or about 30% of the time was typical of most TCR beta V segments in an earlier analysis.

As concerns this clone: The antigen is not known.

Trimming pared 3 bases from V and 0 bases from J, leaving 9 bases between. The CDR3 is 15 residues long. Germline CDR1 reads LNHDA; CDR2 reads SQIVND (reference sequence). Amplification used 60 Vbeta primers and 13 Jbeta primers. Libraries were prepared by immunoSEQ multiplex PCR; TCRdb keeps only in-frame clonotypes and omits some of them. This table has roughly 180,000 clones, more than 80% appearing once. V is TRBV19 and J is TRBJ1-5; D not resolved. This TCR came from a woman aged 18-29 years in good health and CMV-seronegative. The sequenced sample was PBMCs. CDR3 nucleotides: TGTGCCAGTAGTATTCCGCACATTAGCAATCAGCCCCAGCATTTT. Encoded protein: CASSIPHISNQPQHF. Drawing the rest from reference TRBV19 and TRBJ1-5, the complete variable domain is DGGITQSPKYLFRKEGQNVTLSCEQNLNHDAMYWYRQDPGQGLRLIYYSQIVNDFQKGDIAEGYSVSREKKESFPLTVTSAQKNPTAFYLCASSIPHISNQPQHFGDGTRLSIL.